This T cell receptor (beta chain) appears in the sequencing data of a study of CXCR3-negative and CXCR3-positive naive CD8 T cells. The wider study: Per library, roughly 1.4 +/- 0.3 million reads; approximately 150 million TRB reads overall.

For this clonotype: Antigen: not known.

Findings and caveats of the study: Higher TRB CDR3 hydrophobicity marked CXCR3-positive naive cells relative to CXCR3-negative naive cells. Similar levels of surface CD5 were seen between naive subsets; TCR strength was inferred from TRB CDR3 properties.

UMI-labeled 5' RACE TRB cDNA libraries were prepared from the cells. TCRdb reanalyzed the 5' RACE reads and collapses them to one entry per CDR3 protein, without DNA. Across about 23,000 distinct CDR3 sequences, the top ten clones capture 4% to 5% of the sample. A CD45RO-CCR7+CD27+CD95- profile was what naive CD8+ T cells displayed. The CDR3 loop spans 13 amino acids. Germline V gene data show CDR1 as SEHNR and CDR2 as FQNEAQ (reference sequence). The receptor's source is a human donor in good health. Some clones in this sample may be carry-over from other donors' samples. J is TRBJ2-7 and V is TRBV7-9. Sequenced input: naive CXCR3- CD8+ T cells from blood. Documented subset: CD45RO-CCR7+CD27+CD95- naive CD8+ T cells lacking CXCR3 (TNR3-). The CDR3 region is CASSPRLGNEQYF.